Below, one TCR beta chain is given with its context. CD45RO-negative, CCR7-selected cells formed the naive CD8 fraction, which excluded terminally differentiated effector memory CD45RA+ cells. The data stem from a study of shared clonotypes between healthy human individuals. Trimming left V 3 bases short and J 5 bases short, with 17 bases between. Germline V gene data show CDR1 as MNHNS and CDR2 as SASEGT. The CDR3 consists of 15 residues. Sequenced by immunoSEQ multiplex PCR; TCRdb stores in-frame clones only, minus some. The sample comprises about 1,800,000 clones, about 95% of which are singletons, and 1.2% rests with the top ten.

Sequencing input: naive CD8+ T cells sorted from blood. The receptor's source is a man younger than 35 in good health. This chain connects TRBV6-1 to TRBJ2-7, with D possibly matching TRBD1 (5 bases). The CDR3 loop is CASSDPRARVDEQYF. The DNA of the CDR3 is TGTGCCAGCAGTGACCCCAGGGCGCGCGTCGACGAGCAGTACTTC.